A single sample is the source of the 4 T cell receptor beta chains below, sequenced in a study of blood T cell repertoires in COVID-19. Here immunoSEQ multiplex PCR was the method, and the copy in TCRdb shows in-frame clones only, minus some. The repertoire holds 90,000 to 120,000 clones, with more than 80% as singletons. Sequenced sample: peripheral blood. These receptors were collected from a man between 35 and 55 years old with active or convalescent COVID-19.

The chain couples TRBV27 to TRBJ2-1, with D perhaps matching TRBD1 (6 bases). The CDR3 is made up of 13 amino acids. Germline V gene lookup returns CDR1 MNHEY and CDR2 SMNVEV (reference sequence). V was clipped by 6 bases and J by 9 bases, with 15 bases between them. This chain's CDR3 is CASSGTYSGEQFF. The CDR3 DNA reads TGTGCCAGCAGCGGGACATATTCGGGTGAGCAGTTCTTC.

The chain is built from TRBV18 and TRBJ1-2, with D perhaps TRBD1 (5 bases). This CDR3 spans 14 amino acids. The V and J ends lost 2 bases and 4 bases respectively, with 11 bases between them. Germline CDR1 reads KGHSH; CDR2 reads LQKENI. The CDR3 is CASSPGDSIYGYTF. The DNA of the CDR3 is TGTGCCAGCTCACCAGGAGACAGCATCTATGGCTACACCTTC.

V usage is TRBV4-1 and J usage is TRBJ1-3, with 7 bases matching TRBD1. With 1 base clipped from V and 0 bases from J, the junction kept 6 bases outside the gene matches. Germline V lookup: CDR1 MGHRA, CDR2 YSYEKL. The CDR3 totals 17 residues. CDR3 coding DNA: TGCGCCAGCAGCCAAGCTCGACAGGGTTTCTCTGGAAACACCATATATTTT. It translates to CASSQARQGFSGNTIYF.

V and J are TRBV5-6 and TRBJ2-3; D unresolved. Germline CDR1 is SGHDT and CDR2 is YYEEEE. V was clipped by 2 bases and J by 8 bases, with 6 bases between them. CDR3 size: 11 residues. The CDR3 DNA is TGTGCCAGCAGCTTTGGCGGTACGCAGTATTTT. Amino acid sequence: CASSFGGTQYF.